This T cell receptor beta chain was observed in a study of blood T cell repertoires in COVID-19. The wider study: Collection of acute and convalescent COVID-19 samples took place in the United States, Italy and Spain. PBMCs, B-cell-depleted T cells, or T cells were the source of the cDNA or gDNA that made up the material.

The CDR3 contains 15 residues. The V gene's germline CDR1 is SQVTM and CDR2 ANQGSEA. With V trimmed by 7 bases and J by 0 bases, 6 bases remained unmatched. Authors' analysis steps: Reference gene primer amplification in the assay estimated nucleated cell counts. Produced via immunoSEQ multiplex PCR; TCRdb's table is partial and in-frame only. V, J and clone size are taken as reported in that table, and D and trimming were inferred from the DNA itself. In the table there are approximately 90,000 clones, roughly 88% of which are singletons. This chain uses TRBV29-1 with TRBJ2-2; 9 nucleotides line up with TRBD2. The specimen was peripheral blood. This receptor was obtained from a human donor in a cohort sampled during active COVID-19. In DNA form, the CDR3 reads TGCAGCGGCGGGGGGGGAACCGCGAACACCGGGGAGCTGTTTTTT. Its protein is CSGGGGTANTGELFF.